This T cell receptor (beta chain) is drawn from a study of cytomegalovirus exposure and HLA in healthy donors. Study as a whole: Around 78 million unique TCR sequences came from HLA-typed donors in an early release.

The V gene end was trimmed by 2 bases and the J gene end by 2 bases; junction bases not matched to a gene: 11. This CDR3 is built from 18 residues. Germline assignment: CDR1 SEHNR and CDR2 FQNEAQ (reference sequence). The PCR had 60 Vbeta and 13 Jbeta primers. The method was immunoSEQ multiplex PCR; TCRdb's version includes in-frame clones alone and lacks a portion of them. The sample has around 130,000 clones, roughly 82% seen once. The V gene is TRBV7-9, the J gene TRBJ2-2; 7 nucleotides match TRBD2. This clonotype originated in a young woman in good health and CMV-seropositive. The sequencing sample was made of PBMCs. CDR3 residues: CASSLSITQGLNTGELFF. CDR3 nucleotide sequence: TGTGCCAGCAGCTTAAGCATCACCCAGGGACTAAACACCGGGGAGCTGTTTTTT. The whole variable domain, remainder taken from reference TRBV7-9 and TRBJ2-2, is DTGVSQNPRHKITKRGQNVTFRCDPISEHNRLYWYRQTLGQGPEFLTYFQNEAQLEKSRLLSDRFSAERPKGSFSTLEIQRTEQGDSAMYLCASSLSITQGLNTGELFFGEGSRLTVL.